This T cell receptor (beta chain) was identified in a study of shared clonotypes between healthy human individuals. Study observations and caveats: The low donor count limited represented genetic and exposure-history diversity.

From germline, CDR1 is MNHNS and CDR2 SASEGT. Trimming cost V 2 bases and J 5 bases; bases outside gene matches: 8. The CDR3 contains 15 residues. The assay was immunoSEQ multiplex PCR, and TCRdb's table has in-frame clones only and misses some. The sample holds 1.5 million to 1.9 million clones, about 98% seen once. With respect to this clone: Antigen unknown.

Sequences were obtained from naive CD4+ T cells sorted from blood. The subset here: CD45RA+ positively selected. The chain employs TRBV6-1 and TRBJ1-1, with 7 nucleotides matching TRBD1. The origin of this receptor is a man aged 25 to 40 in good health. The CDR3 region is CASSERGGRGTEAFF. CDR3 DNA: TGTGCCAGCAGTGAACGGGGGGGCAGGGGGACTGAAGCTTTCTTT.